This T cell receptor (beta chain) was recovered during a study of CD8 T cells in Susac syndrome. Random-hexamer reverse transcription was applied to about 0.45 to 1 ug RNA. TCRdb itself ran the immunoSEQ multiplex PCR reads through MiXCR, one entry per CDR3 protein. This repertoire shows nearly 200,000 distinct CDR3 sequences, 90% to 95% found once; its top ten account for roughly 0.088%. The V gene's germline CDR1 is SEHNR and CDR2 FQNEAQ (reference sequence). This CDR3 contains 13 residues. Trimming stripped 0 bases from V and 9 bases from J, with 6 bases between. This sequence joins TRBV7-9 and TRBJ1-6; D is undetermined. This receptor was identified in a human donor with multiple sclerosis. Sequenced input: CD4+ T cells from PBMCs. The CDR3 sequence: CASSLALGSPLHF. In DNA, the CDR3 is TGTGCCAGCAGCTTAGCGCTCGGTTCACCCCTCCACTTT.